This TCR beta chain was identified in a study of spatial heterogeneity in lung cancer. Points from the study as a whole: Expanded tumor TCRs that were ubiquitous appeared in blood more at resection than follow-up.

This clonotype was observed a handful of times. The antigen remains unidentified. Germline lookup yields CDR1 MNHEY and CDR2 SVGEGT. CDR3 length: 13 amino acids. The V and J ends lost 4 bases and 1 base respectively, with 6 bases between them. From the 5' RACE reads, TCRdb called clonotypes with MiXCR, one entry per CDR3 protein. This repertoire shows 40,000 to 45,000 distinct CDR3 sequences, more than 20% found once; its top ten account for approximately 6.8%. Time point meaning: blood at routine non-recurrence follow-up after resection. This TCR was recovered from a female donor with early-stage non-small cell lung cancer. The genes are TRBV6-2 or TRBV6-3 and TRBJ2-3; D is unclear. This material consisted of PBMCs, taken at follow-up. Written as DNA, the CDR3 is TGTGCCAGCAGTTCCGCAGGCACAGATACGCAGTATTTT. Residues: CASSSAGTDTQYF.